What follows describes a single T cell receptor beta chain. What this receptor recognizes is not known. Per-nucleotide qualities are absent, and no much larger clonotype sits a single base away. In the paper's terms, the time point label means: patch test 1, 2 weeks after DPC sensitization. What this sample's treatment or condition label stands for: therapeutic diphenylcyclopropenone sensitization with weekly scalp DPC. At each patch-test visit, blood was drawn before the patch test was applied. Patients were considered eligible if aged 18 to 70, diagnosed with alopecia and deemed suitable for DPC therapy, and patients were excluded if pregnant. Total RNA was extracted from unfractionated whole blood that had been collected in Tempus Blood RNA tubes. This sample is part of a study of human T cells and chemical hapten exposure (dated by TCRdb to the early 2020s). Regarding the study in general: For sensitization, 2% DPC in acetone was applied to an approximately 2 cm by approximately 2 cm area of upper inner arm skin. Throughout the study period of 20 to 30 weeks, patients also received therapeutic DPC doses to the scalp every week. Patch tests used Finn chambers with 0.01% DPC on the upper back, scored after 6 days by International Contact Dermatitis Research Group standards. The mostly female patient cohort included alopecia areata with under or over 50% scalp involvement, alopecia totalis and alopecia universalis. Libraries were pooled for sequencing, and variation in per-sample TCR yields was attributed mainly to small differences in library volumes within the pool. This study followed changes in the peripheral blood TCR repertoire in vivo during primary and secondary sensitization of alopecia patients to the hapten diphenylcyclopropenone (DPC). Blood samples were taken from patients before sensitization (week 0) and then at 2, 6 and about 24 weeks after DPC sensitization. About 28 alopecia patients gave blood for TCR sequencing at one to four time points (pre-sensitization, 2, 6 and 24 weeks).

Study-level results and caveats: DPC sensitization did not change how many TCRs were above 1 in 1000 frequency, and no evidence was found of alterations in global repertoire structure. Because all patients had alopecia, a presumed autoimmune disease, the immune response of the patients might differ from that of healthy individuals. Repeated subsampling changed both the strength of the expansion versus patch-test correlation and the threshold at which the correlation became significant. Patch test score correlated positively with the number of PT1 expanded TCRs, reaching significance at thresholds 8, 16 and 32 but not at 4. Expanded TCRs formed significantly more large CDR3 similarity clusters than pre-sensitization or healthy control sets, consistent with antigen-driven responses.

Library construction relied on RACE. The instrument given in TCRdb is NextSeq 500. During library preparation, unique molecular identifiers were attached to individual cDNA molecules so that TCRs could be counted in a quantitative, reproducible way. For every blood RNA sample, sequencing covered both the TCR alpha and TCR beta chains. Processing in the source paper ran as follows. Samples had a median of about 96,000 TCRs, with a range from roughly 20,000 to 690,600. V, J and CDR3 annotation of the TCR reads was performed with the Decombinator software suite. For the PS versus PT1 abundance plots, all samples were subsampled to the same number of TCRs (28,000). Expanded TCRs were defined as absent before sensitization and observed at least eight times at the 2-week time point. In-frame beta chains were kept once TCRdb had trimmed the public reads at Q25 with fastp and called clones with MiXCR. Identical CDR3 protein sequences are pooled into one entry, listed with their most common genes and DNA. TCRdb's processing, not the authors', yielded these V and J calls. The sample includes around 380,000 distinct CDR3 sequences, with around 4.8% observed a single time. Of the sample, around 2% is held by the ten largest clones.

Spanning cysteine to phenylalanine, the CDR3 consists of 16 amino acids. The kept DNA is CDR3 alone, 48 bases in frame from the first base. V loses 1 base, J loses 8 bases, and the germline ends lie 15 bases apart. This specimen was whole blood, taken in connection with sensitization to the hapten diphenylcyclopropenone (DPC). The chain links TRBV12-3 or TRBV12-4 with TRBJ1-6; a tentative D call is TRBD1 (5 bases match). The TCR comes from a woman aged 50 to 65 with alopecia areata. Some clones in this sample may be carry-over from other donors' samples. The DNA reads TGTGCCAGCAGTTTAGTCGGAGCAGGGCTTCATTCACCCCTCCACTTT. Its translation is CASSLVGAGLHSPLHF.